This TCR beta chain was sequenced for a study of early T cells in non-severe SARS-CoV-2 infection. The wider study: RNA in bulk from unsorted whole blood was sequenced, and chains were unpaired. General study results and limits: A preference for anti-spike CD8 responses marked VDJdb matching, which missed private and CD4 specificities.

This clonotype came up a few times. The target antigen is unknown. V shed 7 bases and J 7 bases; nucleotides not matched to a gene: 13. This CDR3 comprises 14 residues. The germline CDR1 and CDR2 sequences are MDHEN and SYDVKM. MiXCR, applied by TCRdb to the 5' RACE reads, yields one record per CDR3 protein. This table holds 75,000 to 80,000 distinct CDR3 sequences, about a sixth found once. Sequences were obtained from whole blood. The receptor was derived from an adult who was a healthcare worker with PCR-confirmed SARS-CoV-2 infection or an uninfected control (not recorded which). The rearrangement joins TRBV28 to TRBJ2-7; 7 positions match TRBD1. The CDR3 region is CASKLTGELREQYF. The CDR3 DNA is TGTGCCAGCAAGTTAACAGGGGAATTGAGAGAGCAGTACTTC.